Below, 5 T cell receptor beta chains from the same sample are listed, as sequenced in a study of T-cell reconstitution after alpha-beta-depleted transplantation in children. Researchers prepared the TCRbeta library using unique molecular identifiers, the study reports. Each CDR3 protein gets one entry after TCRdb re-called the PCR reads with MiXCR. Of about 72,000 distinct CDR3 sequences listed, around 7.9% are singletons. The specimen was PBMCs from the stem cell graft donor, collected from the stem cell graft. These receptors were collected from a human donor who donated a stem cell graft to a child with acute lymphoblastic leukemia.

In this sample, this clonotype turned up many times. The chain has TRBV6-2 or TRBV6-3 and TRBJ2-7; TRBD2 matches at 14 bases. CDR3 length: 21 residues. V lost 2 bases and J lost 4; bases outside the gene matches: 19. Germline assignment: CDR1 MNHEY and CDR2 SVGEGT. The CDR3 DNA sequence: TGTGCCAGCAGTTACGGTGGCGCGACTAGCGGGAGGGCAACTAACCGTTACGAGCAGTACTTC. This translates into CASSYGGATSGRATNRYEQYF.

This clonotype has ten or more counts. The chain links TRBV7-9 to TRBJ2-5; D is possibly TRBD2 (6 bases). The CDR3 contains 14 residues. Per the germline V gene, CDR1 is SEHNR and CDR2 is FQNEAQ (reference sequence). V gave up 5 bases and J gave up 4 bases, with 14 bases separating them. The CDR3 region has the DNA TGTGCCAGCAGCCTACGACTAGTTTCAGAGACCCAGTACTTC. Protein product: CASSLRLVSETQYF.

In this sample, this clonotype turned up many times. The chain links TRBV28 to TRBJ2-7, with 7 bases lining up with TRBD2. This CDR3 contains 15 residues. After removal of 6 bases from V and 10 bases from J, the junction contained 18 bases not matched to a gene. CDR1 is MDHEN, CDR2 SYDVKM, per germline. The CDR3 DNA sequence: TGTGCCAGCAGCCCCGCCGGGACTATAACTACGGGTCAGTACTTC. Its translation: CASSPAGTITTGQYF.

The rearrangement uses TRBV10-3 and TRBJ1-1; 7 positions agree with TRBD1. V trimming: 7 bases; J trimming: 6 bases; junction bases outside the gene matches: 8. This CDR3 region has 13 residues. The germline CDR1 and CDR2 sequences are ENHRY and SYGVKD. This CDR3 reads CAIMGTGDAEAFF. CDR3 DNA: TGTGCCATCATGGGTACAGGGGACGCTGAAGCTTTCTTT.

This clonotype was counted at least ten times. The V and J genes are TRBV12-3 or TRBV12-4 and TRBJ1-5; the D gene is possibly TRBD1 (5 bases). This CDR3 contains 16 residues. Trimming removed 1 base from V and 4 bases from J, with 14 bases in between. CDR3 sequence reads: CASSLGTGARNQPQHF. The CDR3 nucleotides are TGTGCCAGCAGTTTAGGTACAGGCGCCCGGAATCAGCCCCAGCATTTT.